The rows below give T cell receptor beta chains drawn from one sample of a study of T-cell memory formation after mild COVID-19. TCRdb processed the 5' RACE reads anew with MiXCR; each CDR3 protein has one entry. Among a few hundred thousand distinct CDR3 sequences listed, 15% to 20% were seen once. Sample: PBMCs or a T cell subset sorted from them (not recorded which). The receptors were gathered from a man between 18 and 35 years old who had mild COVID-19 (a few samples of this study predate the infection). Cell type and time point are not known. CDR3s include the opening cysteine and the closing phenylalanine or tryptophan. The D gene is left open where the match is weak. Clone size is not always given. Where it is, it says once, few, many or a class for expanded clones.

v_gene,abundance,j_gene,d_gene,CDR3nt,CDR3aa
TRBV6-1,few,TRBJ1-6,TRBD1,TGTGCCAGCAGTCCTGGACAGGTCCAATCACCCCTCCACTTT,CASSPGQVQSPLHF
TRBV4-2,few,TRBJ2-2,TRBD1,TGTGCCAGCAGCGCCGGACAGGGGAACACCGGGGAGCTGTTTTTT,CASSAGQGNTGELFF
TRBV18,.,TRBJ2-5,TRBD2,TGTGCCAGCTCACGGGGACTAGCGGGGGAGCAAGAGACCCAGTACTTC,CASSRGLAGEQETQYF
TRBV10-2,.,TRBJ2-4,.,TGCGCCAGCAGTGAGTTCGAAAGATCCAAAAACATTCAGTACTTC,CASSEFERSKNIQYF
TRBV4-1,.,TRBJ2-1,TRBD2,TGCGCCAGCAGCTGGGGCCGCGGGGGGGCAATCTATGAGCAGTTCTTC,CASSWGRGGAIYEQFF
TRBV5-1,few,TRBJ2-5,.,TGCGCCAGCAGCTTCCTGGGGGCAGGGCAGACCCAGTACTTC,CASSFLGAGQTQYF
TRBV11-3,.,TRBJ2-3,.,TGTGCCAGCAGCTTAGATGCTCGGACGAGGAGCCCAGATACGCAGTATTTT,CASSLDARTRSPDTQYF
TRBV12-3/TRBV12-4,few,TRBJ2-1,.,TGTGCCAGCAGGCTGAATCAGGGCAATGAGCAGTTCTTC,CASRLNQGNEQFF
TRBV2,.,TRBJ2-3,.,TGTGCCAGCAGTCCCGCCAGGGCTAGCACAGATACGCAGTATTTT,CASSPARASTDTQYF
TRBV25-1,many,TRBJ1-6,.,TGTGCCAGCAGTGAGCAGGATAATTCACCCCTCCACTTT,CASSEQDNSPLHF
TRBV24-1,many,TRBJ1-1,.,TGTGCCACCAGTGCCAAGGGGGAGGGAGCTGAAGCTTTCTTT,CATSAKGEGAEAFF
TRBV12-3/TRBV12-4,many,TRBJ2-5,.,TGTGCCAGCCGCAGACAGGGGACGGGAGGAGAGACCCAGTACTTC,CASRRQGTGGETQYF
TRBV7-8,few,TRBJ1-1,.,TGTGCCAGCAGCCCCCTAGTGCCTGGGCAAATGAACACTGAAGCTTTCTTT,CASSPLVPGQMNTEAFF
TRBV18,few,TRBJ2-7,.,TGTGCCAGCTCACCTGGAACCTCAAACTCCTACGAGCAGTACTTC,CASSPGTSNSYEQYF
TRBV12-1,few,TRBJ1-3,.,TGTGCCAGCAGCGCCATCTCTGGAAACACCATATATTTT,CASSAISGNTIYF
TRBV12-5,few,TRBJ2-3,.,TGTGCTAGTGGTTTCAAAAGCACAGATACGCAGTATTTT,CASGFKSTDTQYF
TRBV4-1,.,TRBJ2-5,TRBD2,TGCGCCAGCAGCCAAGGGGGGAGGGTTGCCTTACAAGAGACCCAGTACTTC,CASSQGGRVALQETQYF
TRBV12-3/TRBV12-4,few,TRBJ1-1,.,TGTGCCAGCAGCCCAGCGGCCTACACTGAAGCTTTCTTT,CASSPAAYTEAFF
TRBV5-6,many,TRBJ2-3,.,TGTGCCAGCAGCTTGTCCGGGACATCGACAGATACGCAGTATTTT,CASSLSGTSTDTQYF
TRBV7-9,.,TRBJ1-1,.,TGTGCCAGCAGCTTAGCTGGGGGCAGGGCTGACACTGAAGCTTTCTTT,CASSLAGGRADTEAFF
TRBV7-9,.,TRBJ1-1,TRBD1,TGTGCCAGCAGCGCCTATGGGACAGGGAAAATCTTGAACACTGAAGCTTTCTTT,CASSAYGTGKILNTEAFF
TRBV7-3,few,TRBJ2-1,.,TGTGCCAGCAGCTTGGAAACGGACAGCCATGAGCAGTTCTTC,CASSLETDSHEQFF
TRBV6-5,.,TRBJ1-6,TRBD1,TGTGCCAGCAGTTATTTAGTCGACAGGGCGGATTCACCCCTCCACTTT,CASSYLVDRADSPLHF
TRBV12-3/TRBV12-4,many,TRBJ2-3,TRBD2,TGTGCCAGCAGCCTGGCCGGGACTAGCGGAACCTTCACAGATACGCAGTATTTT,CASSLAGTSGTFTDTQYF
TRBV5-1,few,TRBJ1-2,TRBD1,TGCGCCAGCAGCTCCGGGACAGGGGGGCGAGATGGCTACACCTTC,CASSSGTGGRDGYTF
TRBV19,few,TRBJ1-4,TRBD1,TGTGCCAGTACCTCCTTGGACAGGCGTGAAAAACTGTTTTTT,CASTSLDRREKLFF
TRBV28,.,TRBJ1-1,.,TGTGCCGTTTTCGCCACGACTGAAGCTTTCTTT,CAVFATTEAFF
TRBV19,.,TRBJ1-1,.,TGTGCCAGTAGTAAGGGGGTTGAAGCTTTCTTT,CASSKGVEAFF
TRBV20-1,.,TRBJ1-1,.,TGCAGTGCTCCAGACAGAAACACTGAAGCTTTCTTT,CSAPDRNTEAFF
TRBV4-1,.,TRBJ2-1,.,TGCGCCAGCAGCCAGAGTCGGGAACCCAGGAATGAGCAGTTCTTC,CASSQSREPRNEQFF
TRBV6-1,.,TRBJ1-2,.,TGTGCCAGCAGTGAAGTTCCCGGGGGAGGTGGCTACACCTTC,CASSEVPGGGGYTF
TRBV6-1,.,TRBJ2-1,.,TGTGCCAGCAGGGCTTTCGGACAGAGCTCCTACAATGAGCAGTTCTTC,CASRAFGQSSYNEQFF
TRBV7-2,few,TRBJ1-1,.,TGTGCCAGCAGCTTAGCGCGGAGGGAGAACACTGAAGCTTTCTTT,CASSLARRENTEAFF
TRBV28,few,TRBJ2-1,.,TGTGCCAGCAGTTTGCGGGAATGGAGCTCCTACAATGAGCAGTTCTTC,CASSLREWSSYNEQFF
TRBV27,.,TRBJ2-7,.,TGTGCCAGCAGTTTAACCAGATCCTCCTACGAGCAGTACTTC,CASSLTRSSYEQYF
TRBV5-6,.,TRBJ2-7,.,TGTGCCAGCAGCGCGCCGGGGCTGACCTACGAGCAGTACTTC,CASSAPGLTYEQYF
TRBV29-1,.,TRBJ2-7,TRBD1,TGCAGCGCCAAACAGACAGGGTCCCCCTACGAGCAGTACTTC,CSAKQTGSPYEQYF
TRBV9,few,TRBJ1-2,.,TGTGCCAGCAGCGTAGCTACGATGGGCTACACCTTC,CASSVATMGYTF
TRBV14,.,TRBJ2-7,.,TGTGCCAGCAGCGAGGGACTCATGGACTACGAGCAGTACTTC,CASSEGLMDYEQYF
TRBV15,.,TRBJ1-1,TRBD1,TGTGCCACCAGCAGGGGACAGGGGGCAAACACTGAAGCTTTCTTT,CATSRGQGANTEAFF
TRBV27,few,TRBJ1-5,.,TGTGCCAGCAGCCCCCGCTGGGGCGGGGACGGCAATCAGCCCCAGCATTTT,CASSPRWGGDGNQPQHF
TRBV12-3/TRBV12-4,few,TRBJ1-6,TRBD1,TGTGCCAGCAGGGGGACAGGGAGGAATTCACCCCTCCACTTT,CASRGTGRNSPLHF
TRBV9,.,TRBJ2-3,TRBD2,TGTGCCAGCGAAGCGGGGGCGGCAGATACGCAGTATTTT,CASEAGAADTQYF
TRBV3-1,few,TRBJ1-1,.,TGTGCCAGCAGCCCGGGGGGCGGAATCCCTGAAGCTTTCTTT,CASSPGGGIPEAFF
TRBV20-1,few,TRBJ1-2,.,TGCAGTGCTAGACTGACGGGGGAAGGGGGTGGCTACACCTTC,CSARLTGEGGGYTF
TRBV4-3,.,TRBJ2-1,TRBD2,TGCGCCAGCAGCCAAGATCTAATAGCGGGGGCACGGCAGTTCTTC,CASSQDLIAGARQFF
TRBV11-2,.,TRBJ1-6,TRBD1,TGTGCCAGCAGCCCTCGGGACAGGGGATTTTGGGGTTCACCCCTCCACTTT,CASSPRDRGFWGSPLHF
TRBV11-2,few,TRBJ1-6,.,TGTGCCAGCAGCTTTCGGCCAGGGGAGTATTCACCCCTCCACTTT,CASSFRPGEYSPLHF
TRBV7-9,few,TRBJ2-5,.,TGTGCCAGCAGCCCCCGGTTGGCTAAACAAGAGACCCAGTACTTC,CASSPRLAKQETQYF
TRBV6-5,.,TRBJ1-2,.,TGTGCCAGCAGTTTCTTTCAGGGCAACTATGGCTACACCTTC,CASSFFQGNYGYTF
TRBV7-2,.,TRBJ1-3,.,TGTGCCAGCAGCCGACCGGGGACCTCTGGAAACACCATATATTTT,CASSRPGTSGNTIYF
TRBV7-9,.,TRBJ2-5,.,TGTGCCAGCAGCCTGACCTGGGCTTTCCAAGAGACCCAGTACTTC,CASSLTWAFQETQYF
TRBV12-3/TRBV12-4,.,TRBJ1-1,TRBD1,TGTGCCAGCATCCTTTATATGGACAGGGAGCCAAACACTGAAGCTTTCTTT,CASILYMDREPNTEAFF
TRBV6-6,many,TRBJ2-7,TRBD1,TGTGCCAGCAGTCCGGGGACAGGGGGCGAGCAGTACTTC,CASSPGTGGEQYF
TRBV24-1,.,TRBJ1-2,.,TGTGCCACCAGTCCCGGGCTCTATGGCTACACCTTC,CATSPGLYGYTF
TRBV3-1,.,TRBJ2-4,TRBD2,TGTGCCAGCAGCCCGGGACTAGCACATCAGTACTTC,CASSPGLAHQYF
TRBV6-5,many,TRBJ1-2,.,TGTGCCAGCAGTTCCACCGGGGACCGCGGCTACACCTTC,CASSSTGDRGYTF
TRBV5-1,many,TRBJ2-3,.,TGCGCCAGCGGGGAGATCAAGGCAGATACGCAGTATTTT,CASGEIKADTQYF
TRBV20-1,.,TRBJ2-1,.,TGCAGCGCACAAAGGGAGTACAATGAGCAGTTCTTC,CSAQREYNEQFF